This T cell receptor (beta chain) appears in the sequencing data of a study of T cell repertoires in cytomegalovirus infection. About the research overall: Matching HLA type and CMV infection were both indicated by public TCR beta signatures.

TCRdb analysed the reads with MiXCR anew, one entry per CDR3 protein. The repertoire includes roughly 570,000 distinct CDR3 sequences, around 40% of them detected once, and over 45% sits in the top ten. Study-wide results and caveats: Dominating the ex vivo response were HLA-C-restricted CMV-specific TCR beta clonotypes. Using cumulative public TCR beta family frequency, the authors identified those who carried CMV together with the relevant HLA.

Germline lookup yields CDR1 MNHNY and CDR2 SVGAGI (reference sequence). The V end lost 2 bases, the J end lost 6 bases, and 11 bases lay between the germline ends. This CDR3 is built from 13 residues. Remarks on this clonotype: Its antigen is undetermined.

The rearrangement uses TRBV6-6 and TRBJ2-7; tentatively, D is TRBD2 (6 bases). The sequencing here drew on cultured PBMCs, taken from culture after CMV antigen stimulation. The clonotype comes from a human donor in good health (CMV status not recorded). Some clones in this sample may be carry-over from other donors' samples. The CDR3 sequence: CASSYARETEQYF. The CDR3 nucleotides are TGTGCCAGCAGTTACGCTCGGGAGACCGAGCAGTACTTC.